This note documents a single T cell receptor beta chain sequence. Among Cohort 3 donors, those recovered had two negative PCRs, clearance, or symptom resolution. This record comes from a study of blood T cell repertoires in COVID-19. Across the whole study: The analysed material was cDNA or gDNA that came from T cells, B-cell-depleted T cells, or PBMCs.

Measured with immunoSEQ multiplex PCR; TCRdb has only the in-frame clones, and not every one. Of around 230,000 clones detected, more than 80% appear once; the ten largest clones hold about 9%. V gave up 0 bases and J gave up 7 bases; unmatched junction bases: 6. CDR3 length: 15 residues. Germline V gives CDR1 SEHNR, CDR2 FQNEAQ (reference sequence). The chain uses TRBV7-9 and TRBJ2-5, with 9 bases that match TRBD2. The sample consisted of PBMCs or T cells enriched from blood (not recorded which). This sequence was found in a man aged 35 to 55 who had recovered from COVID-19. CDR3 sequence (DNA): TGTGCCAGCAGCTTAGCTAGCGGGAGCGGTGGGACCCAGTACTTC. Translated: CASSLASGSGGTQYF.